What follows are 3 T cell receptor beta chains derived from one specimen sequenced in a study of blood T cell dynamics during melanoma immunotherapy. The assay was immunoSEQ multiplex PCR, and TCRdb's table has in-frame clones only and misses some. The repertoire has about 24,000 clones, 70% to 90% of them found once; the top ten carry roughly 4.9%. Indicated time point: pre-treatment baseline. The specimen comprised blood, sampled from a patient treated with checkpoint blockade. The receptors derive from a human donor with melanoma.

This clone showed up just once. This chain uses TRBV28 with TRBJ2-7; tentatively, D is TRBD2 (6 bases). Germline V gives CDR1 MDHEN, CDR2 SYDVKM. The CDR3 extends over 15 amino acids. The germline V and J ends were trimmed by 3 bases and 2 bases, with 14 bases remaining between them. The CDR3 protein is CASSFGGTAPYEQYF. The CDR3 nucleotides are TGTGCCAGCAGTTTTGGGGGGACGGCACCCTACGAGCAGTACTTC.

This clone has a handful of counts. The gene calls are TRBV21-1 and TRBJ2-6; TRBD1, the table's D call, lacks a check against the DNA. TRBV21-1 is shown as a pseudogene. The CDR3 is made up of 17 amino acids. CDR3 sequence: CASSKRDRVPGANVLTF. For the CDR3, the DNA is TGTGCCAGCAGCAAACGGGACAGGGTGCCTGGGGCCAACGTCCTGACTTTC.

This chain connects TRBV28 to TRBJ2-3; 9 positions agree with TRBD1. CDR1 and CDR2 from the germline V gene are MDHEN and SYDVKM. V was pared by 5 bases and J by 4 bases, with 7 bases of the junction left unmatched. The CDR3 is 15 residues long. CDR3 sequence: CASSPWTGEADTQYF. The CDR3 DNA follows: TGTGCCAGCAGTCCGTGGACAGGGGAGGCAGATACGCAGTATTTT.